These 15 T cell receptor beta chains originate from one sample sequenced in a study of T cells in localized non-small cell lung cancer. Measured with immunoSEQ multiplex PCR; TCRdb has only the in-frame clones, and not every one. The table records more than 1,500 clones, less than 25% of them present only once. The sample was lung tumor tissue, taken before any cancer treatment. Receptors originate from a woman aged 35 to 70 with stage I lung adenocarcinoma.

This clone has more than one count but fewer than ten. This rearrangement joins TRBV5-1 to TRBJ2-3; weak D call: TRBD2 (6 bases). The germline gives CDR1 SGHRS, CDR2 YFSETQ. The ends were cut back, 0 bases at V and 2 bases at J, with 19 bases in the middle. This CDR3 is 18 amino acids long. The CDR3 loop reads CASSLANSGTLITDTQYF. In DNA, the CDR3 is TGCGCCAGCAGCTTGGCCAACAGTGGGACTCTTATCACAGATACGCAGTATTTT.

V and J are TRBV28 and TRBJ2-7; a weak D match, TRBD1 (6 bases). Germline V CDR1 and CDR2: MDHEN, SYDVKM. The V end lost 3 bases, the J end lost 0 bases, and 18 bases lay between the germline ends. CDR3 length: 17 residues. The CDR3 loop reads CASSLLAGASSSYEQYF. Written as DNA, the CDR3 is TGTGCCAGCAGTTTGTTAGCAGGGGCGTCCAGCTCCTACGAGCAGTACTTC.

The CDR3: CASSGTSGYEQYF. The CDR3 bases are TGCGCCAGCAGTGGGACTAGCGGTTACGAGCAGTACTTC. The chain combines TRBV10-2 with TRBJ2-7; 10 positions agree with TRBD2. The CDR3 is 13 amino acids. The V gene end was trimmed by 4 bases and the J gene end by 4 bases; junction bases not matched to a gene: 1. Germline-derived CDR1 and CDR2 are WSHSY and SAAADI.

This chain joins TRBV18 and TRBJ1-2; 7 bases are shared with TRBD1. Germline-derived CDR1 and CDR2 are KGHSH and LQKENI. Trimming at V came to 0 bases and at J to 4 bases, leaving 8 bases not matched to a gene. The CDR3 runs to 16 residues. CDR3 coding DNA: TGTGCCAGCTCACCACCCGGTCCCAGGGGGTCCTATGGCTACACCTTC. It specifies CASSPPGPRGSYGYTF. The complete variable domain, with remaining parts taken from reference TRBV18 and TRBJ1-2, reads NAGVMQNPRHLVRRRGQEARLRCSPMKGHSHVYWYRQLPEEGLKFMVYLQKENIIDESGMPKERFSAEFPKEGPSILRIQQVVRGDSAAYFCASSPPGPRGSYGYTFGSGTRLTVV.

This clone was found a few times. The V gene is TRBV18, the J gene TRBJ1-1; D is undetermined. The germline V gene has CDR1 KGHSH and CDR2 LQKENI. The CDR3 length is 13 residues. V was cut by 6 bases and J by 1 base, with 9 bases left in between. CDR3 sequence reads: CASSPMANTEAFF. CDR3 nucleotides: TGTGCCAGCTCGCCTATGGCGAACACTGAAGCTTTCTTT. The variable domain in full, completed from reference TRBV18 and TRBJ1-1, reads NAGVMQNPRHLVRRRGQEARLRCSPMKGHSHVYWYRQLPEEGLKFMVYLQKENIIDESGMPKERFSAEFPKEGPSILRIQQVVRGDSAAYFCASSPMANTEAFFGQGTRLTVV.

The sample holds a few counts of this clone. The CDR3 nucleotides are TGTGCCTGGAGTGCGGACAGGACAGGGCGGAGGGCTTTCTTT. Translating gives CAWSADRTGRRAFF. The chain links TRBV30 to TRBJ1-1; TRBD1 matches 8 bases. The CDR3 is 14 amino acids. J was trimmed by 11 bases and V by 1 base; bases with no gene match: 12. Per germline, CDR1 GTSNPN and CDR2 SVGIG (reference sequence).

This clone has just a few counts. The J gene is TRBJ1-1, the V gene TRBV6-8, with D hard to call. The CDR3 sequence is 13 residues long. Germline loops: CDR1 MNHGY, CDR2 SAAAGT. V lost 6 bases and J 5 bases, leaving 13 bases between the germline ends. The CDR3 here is CASSSPGWTEAFF. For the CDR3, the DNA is TGTGCCAGCAGCAGTCCGGGGTGGACTGAAGCTTTCTTT.

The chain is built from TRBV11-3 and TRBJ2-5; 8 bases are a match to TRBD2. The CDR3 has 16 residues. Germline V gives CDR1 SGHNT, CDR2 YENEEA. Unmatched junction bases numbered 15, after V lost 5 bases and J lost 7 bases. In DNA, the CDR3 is TGTGCCAGCAGCCCGAGGGGTAGCGGGATCCGCGGGACCCAGTACTTC. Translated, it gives CASSPRGSGIRGTQYF. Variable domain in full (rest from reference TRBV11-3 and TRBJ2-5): EAGVVQSPRYKIIEKKQPVAFWCNPISGHNTLYWYLQNLGQGPELLIRYENEEAVDDSQLPKDRFSAERLKGVDSTLKIQPAELGDSAVYLCASSPRGSGIRGTQYFGPGTRLLVL.

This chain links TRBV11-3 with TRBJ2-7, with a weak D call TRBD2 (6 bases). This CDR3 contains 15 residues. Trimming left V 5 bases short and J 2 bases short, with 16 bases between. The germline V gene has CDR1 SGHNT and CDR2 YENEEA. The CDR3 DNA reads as TGTGCCAGCAGCCCCTCCGTGCGGGGAGCCTACGAGCAGTACTTC. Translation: CASSPSVRGAYEQYF.

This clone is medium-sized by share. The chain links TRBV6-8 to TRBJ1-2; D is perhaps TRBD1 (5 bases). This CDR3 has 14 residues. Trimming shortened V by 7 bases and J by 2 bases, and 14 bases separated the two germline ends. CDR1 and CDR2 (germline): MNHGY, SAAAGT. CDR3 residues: CASTGLRDNYGYTF. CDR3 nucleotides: TGTGCCAGCACCGGACTTAGGGACAACTATGGCTACACCTTC.

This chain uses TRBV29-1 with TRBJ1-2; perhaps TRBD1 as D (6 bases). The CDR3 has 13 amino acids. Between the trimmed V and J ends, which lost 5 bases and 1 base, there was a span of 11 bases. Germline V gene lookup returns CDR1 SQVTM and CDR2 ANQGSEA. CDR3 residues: CSVLQGNNYGYTF. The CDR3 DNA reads TGCAGCGTTTTACAGGGCAATAACTATGGCTACACCTTC.

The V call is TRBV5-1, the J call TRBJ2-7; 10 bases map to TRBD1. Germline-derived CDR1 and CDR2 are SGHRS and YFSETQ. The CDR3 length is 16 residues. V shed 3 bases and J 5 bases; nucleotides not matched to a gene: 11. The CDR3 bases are TGCGCCAGCAGCTCCGTAACCGGGACAGGGGTTAACGAGCAGTACTTC. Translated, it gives CASSSVTGTGVNEQYF.

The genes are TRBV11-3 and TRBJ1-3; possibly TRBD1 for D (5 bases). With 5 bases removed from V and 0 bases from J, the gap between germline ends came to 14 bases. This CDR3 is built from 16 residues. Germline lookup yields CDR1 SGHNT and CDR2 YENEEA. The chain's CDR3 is CASSPGPLISGNTIYF. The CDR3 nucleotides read TGTGCCAGCAGCCCGGGACCGCTAATCTCTGGAAACACCATATATTTT.

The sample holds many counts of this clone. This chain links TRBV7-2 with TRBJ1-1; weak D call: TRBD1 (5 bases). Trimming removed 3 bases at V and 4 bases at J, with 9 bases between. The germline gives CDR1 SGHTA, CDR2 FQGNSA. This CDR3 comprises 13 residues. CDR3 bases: TGTGCCAGCAGCTTCCAGAGGGGCACTGAAGCTTTCTTT. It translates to CASSFQRGTEAFF. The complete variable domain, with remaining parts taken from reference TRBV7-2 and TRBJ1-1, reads GAGVSQSPSNKVTEKGKDVELRCDPISGHTALYWYRQSLGQGLEFLIYFQGNSAPDKSGLPSDRFSAERTGGSVSTLTIQRTQQEDSAVYLCASSFQRGTEAFFGQGTRLTVV.

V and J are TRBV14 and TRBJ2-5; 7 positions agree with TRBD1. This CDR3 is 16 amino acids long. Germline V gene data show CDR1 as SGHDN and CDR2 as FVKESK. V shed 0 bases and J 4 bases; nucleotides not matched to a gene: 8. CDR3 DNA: TGTGCCAGCAGCCAAGATAAGGGCAGGGGGAGAGAGACCCAGTACTTC. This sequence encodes CASSQDKGRGRETQYF.